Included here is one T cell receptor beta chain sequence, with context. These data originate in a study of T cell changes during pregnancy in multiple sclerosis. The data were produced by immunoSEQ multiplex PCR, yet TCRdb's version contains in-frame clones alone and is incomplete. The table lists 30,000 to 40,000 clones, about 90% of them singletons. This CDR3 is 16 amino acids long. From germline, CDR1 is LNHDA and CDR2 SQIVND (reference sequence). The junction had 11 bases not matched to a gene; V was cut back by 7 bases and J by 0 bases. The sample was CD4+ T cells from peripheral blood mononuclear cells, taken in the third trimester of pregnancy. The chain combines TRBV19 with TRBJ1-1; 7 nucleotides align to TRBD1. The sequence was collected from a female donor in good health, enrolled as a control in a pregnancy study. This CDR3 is CASTTRTGVMNTEAFF. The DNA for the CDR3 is TGTGCCAGTACCACCCGGACAGGCGTCATGAACACTGAAGCTTTCTTT. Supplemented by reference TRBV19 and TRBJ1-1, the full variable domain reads DGGITQSPKYLFRKEGQNVTLSCEQNLNHDAMYWYRQDPGQGLRLIYYSQIVNDFQKGDIAEGYSVSREKKESFPLTVTSAQKNPTAFYLCASTTRTGVMNTEAFFGQGTRLTVV.